The rows below give T cell receptor beta chains drawn from one sample of a study of T cell responses to AZD1222 COVID-19 vaccine. Some clones are missing from TCRdb's copy, which holds only in-frame ones; the method was immunoSEQ multiplex PCR. The sample consists of approximately 150,000 clones, roughly 88% of them appearing once. Sequencing was performed on peripheral blood, taken 28 days after the second AZD1222 dose. The origin of the receptors is an adult who received the AZD1222 COVID-19 vaccine. Each CDR3 is given with its conserved first and last residue. Each record gives: V gene, J gene, D gene, clone size, CDR3 protein, CDR3 DNA. The D gene is left open where the match is weak. The size field is filled for only some rows; it gives once, few, many or a size class.

TRBV5-1,TRBJ2-7,TRBD1,.,CASSQGVTYEQYF,TGCGCCAGCAGTCAGGGGGTGACCTACGAGCAGTACTTC
TRBV29-1,TRBJ2-7,TRBD1,.,CSVSSDRTYEQYF,TGCAGCGTTTCATCGGACAGGACCTACGAGCAGTACTTC
TRBV6-5,TRBJ1-2,TRBD1,.,CASSYSIGTGNYGYTF,TGTGCCAGCAGTTACTCGATAGGGACAGGGAACTATGGCTACACCTTC
TRBV28,TRBJ2-1,TRBD2,.,CASSLAGGRDSYNEQFF,TGTGCCAGCAGTTTAGCGGGAGGGAGGGACTCCTACAATGAGCAGTTCTTC
TRBV6-1,TRBJ2-7,.,.,CASSEGSKTYF,TGTGCCAGCAGTGAAGGTTCAAAGACGTACTTC
TRBV4-2,TRBJ1-5,.,.,CASSQDPVVGNQPQHF,TGTGCCAGCAGCCAAGATCCGGTGGTTGGGAATCAGCCCCAGCATTTT
TRBV11-3,TRBJ2-2,.,.,CASSPRRGYTGELFF,TGTGCCAGCAGCCCCAGGAGGGGTTACACCGGGGAGCTGTTTTTT
TRBV30,TRBJ2-7,.,.,CAWSGPGTADHEQYF,TGTGCCTGGAGTGGACCCGGGACGGCAGACCACGAGCAGTACTTC
TRBV3-1/TRBV3-2,TRBJ2-5,.,.,CASSQAGAQYF,TGTGCCAGCAGCCAAGCAGGGGCCCAGTACTTC
TRBV5-1,TRBJ2-7,TRBD2,.,CASSLWGGLAGGHEQYF,TGCGCCAGCAGCCTATGGGGGGGACTAGCGGGAGGCCACGAGCAGTACTTC
TRBV29-1,TRBJ1-5,TRBD1,.,CSVTGGSAYRDNQPQHF,TGCAGCGTCACAGGGGGCTCAGCTTATAGGGACAATCAGCCCCAGCATTTT
TRBV28,TRBJ2-2,.,.,CASSLRQDTGELFF,TGTGCCAGCAGTTTACGACAGGACACCGGGGAGCTGTTTTTT
TRBV5-1,TRBJ2-7,TRBD1,.,CASSPTGSYEQYF,TGCGCCAGCAGCCCGACAGGGTCCTACGAGCAGTACTTC
TRBV6-5,TRBJ2-1,.,.,CASTIAGSAHNEQFF,TGTGCCAGCACCATCGCGGGGTCTGCCCACAATGAGCAGTTCTTC
TRBV4-2,TRBJ1-2,.,.,CASSQVGTGQNYGYTF,TGTGCCAGCAGCCAAGTTGGTACCGGACAGAACTATGGCTACACCTTC
TRBV6-6,TRBJ1-5,TRBD1,.,CASSPRDRGEGQPQHF,TGTGCCAGCAGCCCCAGGGACAGGGGGGAAGGACAGCCCCAGCATTTT
TRBV27,TRBJ1-2,TRBD1,.,CASRTSTGGAHGYTF,TGTGCCAGCAGAACCTCGACAGGGGGCGCCCATGGCTACACCTTC
TRBV6-5,TRBJ1-2,TRBD1,.,CASSGTGGVSYGYTF,TGTGCCAGCAGCGGCACAGGGGGGGTTAGCTATGGCTACACCTTC
TRBV12-3/TRBV12-4,TRBJ2-5,.,.,CASSLVSLETQYF,TGTGCCAGCAGTTTAGTCTCCCTAGAGACCCAGTACTTC
TRBV4-2,TRBJ1-3,.,.,CASSQDRDALANTIYF,TGTGCCAGCAGCCAAGATCGGGACGCCCTGGCTAACACCATATATTTT
TRBV20-1,TRBJ1-5,.,.,CSARGSQPQHF,TGCAGTGCTAGAGGCAGTCAGCCCCAGCATTTT
TRBV29-1,TRBJ1-2,.,.,CSVAPGLNYGYTF,TGCAGCGTTGCTCCAGGACTAAACTATGGCTACACCTTC
TRBV7-2,TRBJ2-7,.,.,CASSEGPSSYEQYF,TGTGCCAGCAGCGAAGGACCAAGCTCCTACGAGCAGTACTTC
TRBV12-3/TRBV12-4,TRBJ1-1,.,.,CASSYGVGTEAFF,TGTGCCAGCAGTTACGGAGTCGGGACTGAAGCTTTCTTT
TRBV6-4,TRBJ2-3,TRBD2,.,CASSITSGITDTQYF,TGTGCCAGCAGTATAACTAGCGGAATCACAGATACGCAGTATTTT
TRBV12-3/TRBV12-4,TRBJ1-2,.,.,CASSLERGYTF,TGTGCCAGCAGTTTGGAAAGGGGCTACACCTTC
TRBV27,TRBJ1-2,.,.,CASSTGMGNYGYTF,TGTGCCAGCAGTACAGGGATGGGAAACTATGGCTACACCTTC
TRBV30,TRBJ2-5,.,.,CAWTVRETQYF,TGTGCCTGGACGGTGAGAGAGACCCAGTACTTC
TRBV2,TRBJ2-3,.,once,CASSDRGTDTQYF,TGTGCCAGCAGTGATAGGGGGACGGATACGCAGTATTTT
TRBV27,TRBJ2-5,.,.,CASSLSETQYF,TGTGCCAGCAGTTTATCAGAGACCCAGTACTTC
TRBV3-1/TRBV3-2,TRBJ2-3,TRBD2,.,CASSTRTSASQYF,TGTGCCAGCAGCACCCGGACTAGCGCGAGCCAGTATTTT